Listed below are T cell receptor beta chains from one sample, sequenced in a study of blood T cells in healthy people across ages. MiXCR was run by TCRdb on the 5' RACE reads, yielding one entry per CDR3 protein. The sample records over a million distinct CDR3 sequences, over 35% being singletons. The sample was blood. The receptors were gathered from a woman aged 60-75 years in good health. Both conserved end residues are part of each CDR3. A D gene is named only where the DNA matches it firmly. Clone size appears in some rows only: once, few, many, or a class for an expanded clone.

d_call	v_call	j_call	clone_size	cdr3_nt	cdr3_aa
-	TRBV6-1	TRBJ2-1	-	TGTGCCAGCCGGAGGGACTCCTCTTCCCTCAGCTCCTACAATGAGCAGTTCTTC	CASRRDSSSLSSYNEQFF
TRBD2	TRBV29-1	TRBJ2-7	-	TGCAGCGTTGAAGCCATAGCGGGGATTGCCTACGAGCAGTACTTC	CSVEAIAGIAYEQYF
TRBD1	TRBV24-1	TRBJ1-1	-	TGTGCCACCCTCGGACAGGGAAACACTGAAGCTTTCTTT	CATLGQGNTEAFF
TRBD2	TRBV20-1	TRBJ2-3	few	TGCAGTGCTCGGACTAGCGGGAGGGCAGATACGCAGTATTTT	CSARTSGRADTQYF
-	TRBV12-3/TRBV12-4	TRBJ2-5	-	TGTGCCAGCAGTTTTGGAGGCGCAGGGAGAGAGACCCAGTACTTC	CASSFGGAGRETQYF
TRBD2	TRBV5-1	TRBJ2-1	-	TGCGCCAGCAGCCCAAGACTAGCGTATACCTACAATGAGCAGTTCTTC	CASSPRLAYTYNEQFF
TRBD2	TRBV27	TRBJ2-3	many	TGTGCCAGCAGTTTAAGGTTGACTAGCGATACGCAGTATTTT	CASSLRLTSDTQYF
-	TRBV2	TRBJ2-7	-	TGTGCCAGCAGTGACCGGGGTACTCGGGACGAGCAGTACTTC	CASSDRGTRDEQYF
-	TRBV24-1	TRBJ1-2	few	TGTGCCACCAGTGATTTGACGGGAAACTATGGCTACACCTTC	CATSDLTGNYGYTF
-	TRBV7-2	TRBJ2-4	once	TGTGCCAACAGCCTCTTCGGGGCACGGAAAAACATTCAGTACTTC	CANSLFGARKNIQYF
-	TRBV29-1	TRBJ2-4	-	TGCAGCGTTGAGCCGTGGGCAGGGGCAGGGGAGCAGTACTTC	CSVEPWAGAGEQYF
-	TRBV20-1	TRBJ2-7	few	TGCAGTGCTAGACGGGCTAGCTTTCAAACCGAGCAGTACTTC	CSARRASFQTEQYF
-	TRBV29-1	TRBJ2-1	-	TGCAGCGGGGGGGACGGGAGAAAGCAGTTCTTC	CSGGDGRKQFF
-	TRBV6-5	TRBJ2-4	-	TGTGCCAGCAGTTCGCTAGTAGCCAAAAACATTCAGTACTTC	CASSSLVAKNIQYF
-	TRBV3-1	TRBJ2-4	-	TGTGCCAGCAGCCAACAGGGCCGGGGGCAGCACTTC	CASSQQGRGQHF
TRBD1	TRBV5-1	TRBJ1-2	few	TGCGCCAGCAGCTTGACCGGGACAGGGCGGTATGGCTACACCTTC	CASSLTGTGRYGYTF
-	TRBV7-9	TRBJ2-3	-	TGTGCCAGCAACTCAAACAAACGGGCAGATACGCAGTATTTT	CASNSNKRADTQYF
TRBD1	TRBV27	TRBJ1-6	few	TGTGCCAGCAGGCCAACAGGGGGCAATTCACCCCTCCACTTT	CASRPTGGNSPLHF
-	TRBV20-1	TRBJ2-7	once	TGCAGTGCTAGAGGGAGAGCCGCCGCCTACAATGAGCAGTACTTC	CSARGRAAAYNEQYF
-	TRBV5-6	TRBJ1-2	-	TGTGCCAGTAGCACCTTTACGGAGGGAAGGGATGGCTACACCTTC	CASSTFTEGRDGYTF
-	TRBV6-1	TRBJ2-7	-	TGTGCCAGCACCGAATGGATGGCGGGTACCTCCTACGAGCAGTACTTC	CASTEWMAGTSYEQYF
-	TRBV24-1	TRBJ2-2	-	TGTGCCACCAGTGACCCCCGCTACACCGGGGAGCTGTTTTTT	CATSDPRYTGELFF
TRBD1	TRBV27	TRBJ1-5	-	TGTGCCAGCAGTTTATTCAACACAGGGGGGTCACAGCCCCAGCATTTT	CASSLFNTGGSQPQHF
TRBD1	TRBV4-2	TRBJ2-7	few	TGTGCCAGCAGCCAAGACCAGGGTGGACAGGGGGCCTACGAGCAGTACTTC	CASSQDQGGQGAYEQYF
TRBD1	TRBV5-8	TRBJ1-5	few	TGTGCCAGCAGCGCTACAGGGGATAGCAATCAGCCCCAGCATTTT	CASSATGDSNQPQHF
-	TRBV3-1	TRBJ2-1	few	TGTGCCAGCAGCCCACAGCTTGGGAATGAGCAGTTCTTC	CASSPQLGNEQFF
-	TRBV20-1	TRBJ1-1	-	TGCAGTGCGCCATTCGGGGGGGAGACTGAAGCTTTCTTT	CSAPFGGETEAFF
TRBD2	TRBV27	TRBJ2-2	-	TGTGCCAACGCAGCGGGAGTTGAGAACACCGGGGAGCTGTTTTTT	CANAAGVENTGELFF
TRBD2	TRBV10-1	TRBJ2-3	many	TGCGCCAGCAGCCCCGGGACTACCCAGACGCAGTATTTT	CASSPGTTQTQYF